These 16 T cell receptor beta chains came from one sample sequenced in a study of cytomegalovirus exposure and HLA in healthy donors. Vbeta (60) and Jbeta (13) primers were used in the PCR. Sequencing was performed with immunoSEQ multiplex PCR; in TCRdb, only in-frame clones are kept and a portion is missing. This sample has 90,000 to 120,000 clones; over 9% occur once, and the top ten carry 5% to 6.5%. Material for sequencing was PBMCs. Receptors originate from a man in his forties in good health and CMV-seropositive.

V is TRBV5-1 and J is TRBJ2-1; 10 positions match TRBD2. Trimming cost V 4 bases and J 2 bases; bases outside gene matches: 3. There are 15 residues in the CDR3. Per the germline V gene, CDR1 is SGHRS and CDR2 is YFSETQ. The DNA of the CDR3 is TGCGCCAGCAGCCTAGCGGGAGAGACCTACAATGAGCAGTTCTTC. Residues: CASSLAGETYNEQFF.

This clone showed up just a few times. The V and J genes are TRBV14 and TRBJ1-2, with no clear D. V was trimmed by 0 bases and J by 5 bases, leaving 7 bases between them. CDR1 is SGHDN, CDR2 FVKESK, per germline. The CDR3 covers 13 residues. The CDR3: CASSQDITYGYTF. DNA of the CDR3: TGTGCCAGCAGCCAAGACATAACTTATGGCTACACCTTC.

CDR3 DNA sequence: TGTGCCAGCAGTTTTCTCAAGGGGCAGGATGAAGCTTTCTTT. Translating it yields CASSFLKGQDEAFF. The chain recombines TRBV28 with TRBJ1-1, with D possibly being TRBD1 (5 bases). The CDR3 covers 14 residues. V shed 3 bases and J shed 7 bases, with 15 bases lying between them. Germline CDR1 MDHEN, CDR2 SYDVKM.

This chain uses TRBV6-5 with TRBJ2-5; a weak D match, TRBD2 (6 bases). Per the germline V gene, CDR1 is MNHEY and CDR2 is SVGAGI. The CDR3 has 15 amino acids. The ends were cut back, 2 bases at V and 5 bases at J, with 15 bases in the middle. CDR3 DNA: TGTGCCAGCAGTTACCGGGGCGGGGCCGTCGAGACCCAGTACTTC. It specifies CASSYRGGAVETQYF.

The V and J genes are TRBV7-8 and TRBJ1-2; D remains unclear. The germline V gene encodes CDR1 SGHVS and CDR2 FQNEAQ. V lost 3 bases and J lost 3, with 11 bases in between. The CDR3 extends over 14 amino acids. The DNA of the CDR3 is TGTGCCAGCAGCTTGGCGGACTCCCACTATGGCTACACCTTC. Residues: CASSLADSHYGYTF.

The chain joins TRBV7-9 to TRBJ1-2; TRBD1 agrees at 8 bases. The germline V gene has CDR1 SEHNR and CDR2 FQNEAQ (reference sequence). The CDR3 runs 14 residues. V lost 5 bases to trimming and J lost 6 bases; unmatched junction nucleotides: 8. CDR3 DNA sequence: TGTGCCAGCAGCCCGGGACAGGTCGGGGATGGCTACACCTTC. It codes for CASSPGQVGDGYTF. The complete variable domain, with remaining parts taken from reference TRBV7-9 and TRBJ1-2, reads DTGVSQNPRHKITKRGQNVTFRCDPISEHNRLYWYRQTLGQGPEFLTYFQNEAQLEKSRLLSDRFSAERPKGSFSTLEIQRTEQGDSAMYLCASSPGQVGDGYTFGSGTRLTVV.

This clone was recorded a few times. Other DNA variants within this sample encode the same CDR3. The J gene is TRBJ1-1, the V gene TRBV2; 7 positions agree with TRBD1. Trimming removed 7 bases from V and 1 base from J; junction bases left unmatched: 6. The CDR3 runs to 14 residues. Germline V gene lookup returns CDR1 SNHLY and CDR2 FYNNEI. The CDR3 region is CASTTGTANTEAFF. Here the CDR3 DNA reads TGTGCCAGCACGACCGGGACAGCGAACACTGAAGCTTTCTTT.

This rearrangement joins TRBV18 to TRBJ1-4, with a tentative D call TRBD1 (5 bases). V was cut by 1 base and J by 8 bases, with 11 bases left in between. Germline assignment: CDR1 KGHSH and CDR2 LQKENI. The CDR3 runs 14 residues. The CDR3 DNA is TGTGCCAGCTCACCACAAGGGGCCGGAGAAAAACTGTTTTTT. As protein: CASSPQGAGEKLFF.

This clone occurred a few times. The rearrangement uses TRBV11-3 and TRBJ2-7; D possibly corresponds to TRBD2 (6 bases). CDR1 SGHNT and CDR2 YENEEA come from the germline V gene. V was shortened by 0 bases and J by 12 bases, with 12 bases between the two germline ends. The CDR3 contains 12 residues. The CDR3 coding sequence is TGTGCCAGCAGCTTAGACGGGGGAGTACCGTACTTC. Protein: CASSLDGGVPYF.

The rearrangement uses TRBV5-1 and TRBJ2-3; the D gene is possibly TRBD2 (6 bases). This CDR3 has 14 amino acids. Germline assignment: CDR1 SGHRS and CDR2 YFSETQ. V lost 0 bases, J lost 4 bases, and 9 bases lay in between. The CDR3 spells CASSLGGDPDTQYF. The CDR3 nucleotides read TGCGCCAGCAGCTTGGGGGGGGATCCAGATACGCAGTATTTT.

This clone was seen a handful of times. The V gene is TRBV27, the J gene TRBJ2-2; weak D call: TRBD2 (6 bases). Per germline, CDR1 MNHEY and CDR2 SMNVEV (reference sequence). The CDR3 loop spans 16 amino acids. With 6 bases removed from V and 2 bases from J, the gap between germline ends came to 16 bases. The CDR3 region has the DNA TGTGCCAGCAGGCTGTCGTCTAGCGCTAACACCGGGGAGCTGTTTTTT. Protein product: CASRLSSSANTGELFF.

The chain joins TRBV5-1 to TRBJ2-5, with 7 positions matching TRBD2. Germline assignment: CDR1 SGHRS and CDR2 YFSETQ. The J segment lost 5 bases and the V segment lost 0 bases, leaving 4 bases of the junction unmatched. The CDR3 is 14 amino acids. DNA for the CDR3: TGCGCCAGCAGCTTGGTGGGAGGGTTGGAGACCCAGTACTTC. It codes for CASSLVGGLETQYF.

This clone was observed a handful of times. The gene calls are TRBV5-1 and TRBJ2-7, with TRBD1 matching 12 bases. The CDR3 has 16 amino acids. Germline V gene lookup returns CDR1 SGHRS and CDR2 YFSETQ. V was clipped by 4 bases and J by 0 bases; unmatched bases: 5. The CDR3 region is CASSPGQGASSYEQYF. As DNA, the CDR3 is TGCGCCAGCAGCCCGGGACAGGGGGCTAGCTCCTACGAGCAGTACTTC. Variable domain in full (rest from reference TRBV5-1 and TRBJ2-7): KAGVTQTPRYLIKTRGQQVTLSCSPISGHRSVSWYQQTPGQGLQFLFEYFSETQRNKGNFPGRFSGRQFSNSRSEMNVSTLELGDSALYLCASSPGQGASSYEQYFGPGTRLTVT.

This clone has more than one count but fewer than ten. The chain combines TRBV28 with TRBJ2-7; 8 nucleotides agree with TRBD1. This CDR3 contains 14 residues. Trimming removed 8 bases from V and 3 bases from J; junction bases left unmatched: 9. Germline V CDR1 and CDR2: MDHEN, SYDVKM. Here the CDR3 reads CASERAGGFYEQYF. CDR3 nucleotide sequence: TGTGCCAGCGAACGGGCAGGGGGCTTCTACGAGCAGTACTTC.

CDR3 sequence (DNA): TGTGCCAGCAGCTTAGACTTCGGGAACCATCAGCCCCAGCATTTT. Its translation: CASSLDFGNHQPQHF. This chain joins TRBV11-2 and TRBJ1-5; no clear D. The V gene lost 0 bases and the J gene lost 5 bases, with 11 bases spanning the gap. The V gene's germline CDR1 is SGHAT and CDR2 FQNNGV. The CDR3 totals 15 residues.

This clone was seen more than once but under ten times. The CDR3 region has the DNA TGTGCCAGCCAACAGGGGCAAAGCAATCAGCCCCAGCATTTT. This codes for CASQQGQSNQPQHF. J is TRBJ1-5 and V is TRBV6-5, with 7 bases fitting TRBD1. Trimming at V came to 8 bases and at J to 1 base, leaving 5 bases not matched to a gene. The CDR3 extends over 14 amino acids. Per the germline V gene, CDR1 is MNHEY and CDR2 is SVGAGI.